This is a list of T cell receptor beta chains from one sample in a study of T cells after yellow fever vaccination. From the 5' RACE reads, TCRdb called clonotypes with MiXCR, one entry per CDR3 protein. The data contain about 140,000 distinct CDR3 sequences, 6.5% to 8.5% of them singletons. The specimen comprised CD4+ T cells sorted from PBMCs, sampled 5 days after the yellow fever booster vaccination. The origin of the receptors is a man aged 30 to 39 who received the YFV17D yellow fever vaccine. Each CDR3 is given without its conserved first and last residue.

V gene	J gene	CDR3 protein
TRBV4-2	TRBJ2-5	ASSQSPREQTQY
TRBV5-1	TRBJ2-7	ASSPASGLATYEQY
TRBV28	TRBJ2-4	ASRGGVRYIQY
TRBV24-1	TRBJ2-1	ATSTPTGTNEQF
TRBV20-1	TRBJ1-2	SASPRNYGYT
TRBV5-1	TRBJ2-7	ASSGDSGEQY
TRBV7-9	TRBJ2-3	ASSFRHPTDTQY
TRBV5-7	TRBJ2-1	ASSLPGGPGRLAAMGEQF
TRBV19	TRBJ2-1	ASSIEAGGHNEQF
TRBV5-4	TRBJ2-7	ASSLRTSGRAPRD
TRBV7-7	TRBJ2-2	ASSLDRAAGELF
TRBV9	TRBJ2-7	ASSEGGPYEQY
TRBV7-2	TRBJ2-5	ASSLVLAPGAQY
TRBV28	TRBJ2-4	ASRTDRITNIQY
TRBV12-5	TRBJ2-4	ASGLLGVAKNIQY
TRBV12-3/TRBV12-4	TRBJ2-3	ASRTAGGADTQY
TRBV7-9	TRBJ2-1	ASSSIYNEQF
TRBV7-8	TRBJ2-1	ASSKQGAQQF
TRBV20-1	TRBJ2-6	SAVIRDSGANVLT
TRBV5-1	TRBJ2-3	ASSFSRAADTQY
TRBV12-3/TRBV12-4	TRBJ1-1	ASSLDDRLNTEAF
TRBV6-1	TRBJ2-7	ASRMIQGSYEQY
TRBV5-1	TRBJ2-3	ASSGSGSTDTQY
TRBV3-1	TRBJ2-7	ASSSNGAISYEQY
TRBV20-1	TRBJ2-2	SVRGGITGELF
TRBV7-2	TRBJ2-7	ASSLGGTTYEQY
TRBV7-9	TRBJ1-5	ASSLYGDQPQH
TRBV5-4	TRBJ2-1	ASSLAVLAGGPYNEQF
TRBV7-2	TRBJ2-2	ASSSQDTGELF
TRBV27	TRBJ1-1	ASSLSIQGEAF
TRBV6-1	TRBJ2-7	ASRATSGGPYEQY
TRBV18	TRBJ2-3	ASSPPGTGTDTQY
TRBV18	TRBJ2-1	ASSPLLADYNEQF
TRBV5-1	TRBJ2-5	ASRPPGLAGVETQY
TRBV7-9	TRBJ2-5	ASLSAAGETQY
TRBV5-6	TRBJ2-1	ASSDSGLAGGKNEQF
TRBV20-1	TRBJ1-4	SASGGAANEKLF
TRBV3-1	TRBJ2-7	ASSPLGLESSYEQY
TRBV7-2	TRBJ1-1	ASSPTLTPSTEAF
TRBV18	TRBJ2-1	ASSTREGSYNEQF
TRBV20-1	TRBJ1-2	RMGTDT
TRBV18	TRBJ1-1	ASSPGGLNTEAF
TRBV5-1	TRBJ2-7	ASSTQFEQY
TRBV5-1	TRBJ2-7	ASSSLQTGGPYEQY
TRBV28	TRBJ2-6	ASSRTALSGANVLT
TRBV7-2	TRBJ1-2	ASSSRAQYGYT
TRBV12-3/TRBV12-4	TRBJ1-2	ASKGGTRELYGYT
TRBV12-3/TRBV12-4	TRBJ2-2	ASSRTSPGELF
TRBV9	TRBJ2-1	ASSVEGGNEQF
TRBV3-1	TRBJ1-6	ASSLHGPENSPLH